These 26 T cell receptor beta chains share one sample of origin, sequenced in a study of T-cell memory formation after mild COVID-19. TCRdb passed the 5' RACE reads through MiXCR, listing each CDR3 protein once. The sample has hundreds of thousands of distinct CDR3 sequences; more than 15% are singletons. The sequenced sample was PBMCs or a T cell subset sorted from them (not recorded which). These receptor sequences come from a young man who had mild COVID-19 (a few samples of this study predate the infection). Cell type and time point are not known.

V usage is TRBV6-2 or TRBV6-3 and J usage is TRBJ2-1; 14 bases are shared with TRBD2. This CDR3 region has 16 residues. J gave up 8 bases and V 6 bases, and 9 bases lay outside the gene matches. Germline V gene data show CDR1 as MNHEY and CDR2 as SVGEGT. The CDR3 region is CASSLGLAGEGDEQFF. The CDR3 DNA sequence: TGTGCCAGCAGCCTGGGACTAGCGGGGGAAGGCGATGAGCAGTTCTTC.

This clonotype was seen only a few times. This chain links TRBV20-1 with TRBJ1-2; weak D call: TRBD1 (6 bases). Per the germline V gene, CDR1 is DFQATT and CDR2 is SNEGSKA (reference sequence). The CDR3 contains 13 residues. Trimming took 5 bases from V and 3 from J, leaving 13 bases between them. The CDR3 DNA follows: TGCAGTGCTCCCCGGGAGGGGGACTATGGCTACACCTTC. Residues: CSAPREGDYGYTF.

In its sample, this clonotype was seen a few times. This chain connects TRBV9 to TRBJ2-3; D is unclear. The ends were cut back, 0 bases at V and 6 bases at J, with 11 bases in the middle. CDR1 is SGDLS and CDR2 is YYNGEE in the germline V gene. This CDR3 comprises 14 residues. In nucleotides, the CDR3 is TGTGCCAGCAGCGTAGGGAGCCTTCGGGATACGCAGTATTTT. Its protein product is CASSVGSLRDTQYF.

This clonotype was seen more than once but under ten times. The gene calls are TRBV7-9 and TRBJ2-7; D gene ambiguous. This CDR3 is built from 11 residues. Trimming removed 3 bases at V and 7 bases at J, with 7 bases between. Per germline, CDR1 SEHNR and CDR2 FQNEAQ (reference sequence). CDR3 in DNA: TGTGCCAGCAGCTTGACGGGTGAGCAGTACGTC. Translated: CASSLTGEQYV.

In its sample, this clonotype was seen many times. The chain couples TRBV11-2 to TRBJ2-7, with 11 bases aligning to TRBD1. CDR3 length: 12 residues. Germline V gene data show CDR1 as SGHAT and CDR2 as FQNNGV. With 5 bases clipped from V and 7 bases from J, the junction kept 1 base outside the gene matches. CDR3 DNA: TGTGCCAGCAGCGGGACAGGGGGGGAGCAGTACTTC. It specifies CASSGTGGEQYF.

This clonotype has only a few counts. The rearrangement uses TRBV11-1 and TRBJ2-1; D remains unclear. CDR3 length: 15 residues. Germline assignment: CDR1 SGHAT and CDR2 FQDESV (reference sequence). Trimming pared 5 bases from V and 0 bases from J, leaving 11 bases between. As DNA, the CDR3 is TGTGCCAGCAGCGCTCCCAAGGTCTCCTACAATGAGCAGTTCTTC. It yields the protein CASSAPKVSYNEQFF. The entire variable domain, with the rest obtained from reference TRBV11-1 and TRBJ2-1, is as follows: EAEVAQSPRYKITEKSQAVAFWCDPISGHATLYWYRQILGQGPELLVQFQDESVVDDSQLPKDRFSAERLKGVDSTLKIQPAELGDSAMYLCASSAPKVSYNEQFFGPGTRLTVL.

This clonotype was recorded many times. This chain links TRBV20-1 with TRBJ2-1, with D possibly being TRBD2 (5 bases). The germline V and J ends were trimmed by 5 bases and 2 bases, with 16 bases remaining between them. Per germline, CDR1 DFQATT and CDR2 SNEGSKA (reference sequence). There are 15 residues in the CDR3. The CDR3 reads CSARPSHGAYNEQFF. CDR3 DNA sequence: TGCAGTGCTCGACCCTCTCACGGGGCCTACAATGAGCAGTTCTTC.

This clonotype was counted a few times. This rearrangement joins TRBV7-6 to TRBJ1-5; a weak D match, TRBD1 (5 bases). The length of the CDR3 is 12 residues. Germline lookup yields CDR1 SGHVS and CDR2 FNYEAQ. The V end was cut by 1 base, the J end by 9 bases, with 7 bases between. The CDR3 reads CASSLDGGPQHF. The CDR3 nucleotides read TGTGCCAGCAGCTTAGACGGGGGGCCCCAGCATTTT.

This clonotype was seen repeatedly, ten times or more. V gene TRBV5-1 combines with J gene TRBJ2-1; D is possibly TRBD1 (6 bases). There are 16 residues in the CDR3. The germline CDR1 and CDR2 sequences are SGHRS and YFSETQ. V was pared by 4 bases and J by 8 bases, with 22 bases between. CDR3 in DNA: TGCGCCAGCAGCACCGGGGACATTGAACCCTTCCATGAGCAGTTCTTC. Encoded protein: CASSTGDIEPFHEQFF.

The chain carries TRBV27 and TRBJ2-3, with 9 positions matching TRBD1. The V and J ends lost 7 bases and 6 bases, in that order; junction bases with no gene match: 8. Germline-derived CDR1 and CDR2 are MNHEY and SMNVEV (reference sequence). The CDR3 extends over 14 amino acids. The CDR3 spells CASTTGTGYDTQYF. CDR3 nucleotide sequence: TGTGCCAGCACCACCGGGACAGGGTATGATACGCAGTATTTT.

This clonotype was observed many times. The rearrangement links TRBV28 to TRBJ1-1; D is possibly TRBD1 (6 bases). The CDR3 has 14 residues. V lost 5 bases to trimming and J lost 0 bases, with 10 bases between them. Germline V gene lookup returns CDR1 MDHEN and CDR2 SYDVKM. The CDR3 spells CASSPTGLNTEAFF. CDR3 DNA: TGTGCCAGCAGTCCTACAGGGTTGAACACTGAAGCTTTCTTT.

The chain combines TRBV2 with TRBJ2-7, with 8 bases matching TRBD1. The trim removed 2 bases at V and 3 bases at J, leaving 3 bases unmatched. The CDR3 has 14 residues. Germline lookup yields CDR1 SNHLY and CDR2 FYNNEI. The CDR3 here is CASSEQGADYEQYF. As DNA, the CDR3 is TGTGCCAGCAGTGAACAGGGGGCGGACTACGAGCAGTACTTC.

The sample holds a few counts of this clonotype. The chain carries TRBV24-1 and TRBJ2-1; D remains unclear. Germline CDR1 KGHDR, CDR2 SFDVKD. V lost 3 bases and J 6 bases, leaving 11 bases between the germline ends. There are 14 residues in the CDR3. CDR3 sequence reads: CATSDPSRINEQFF. CDR3 nucleotide sequence: TGTGCCACCAGTGATCCCTCACGGATCAATGAGCAGTTCTTC.

The chain combines TRBV29-1 with TRBJ2-5; the D is unclear. The CDR3 is 14 amino acids. CDR1 and CDR2 (germline): SQVTM, ANQGSEA. V was shortened by 7 bases and J by 0 bases, with 15 bases between the two germline ends. For the CDR3, the DNA is TGCAGCGCCCGGACCGATAAGTACCAAGAGACCCAGTACTTC. This encodes CSARTDKYQETQYF.

This clonotype was found a few times. The gene calls are TRBV20-1 and TRBJ1-1; 9 nucleotides agree with TRBD1. Germline values: CDR1 DFQATT, CDR2 SNEGSKA (reference sequence). The trim removed 4 bases at V and 4 bases at J, leaving 4 bases unmatched. The CDR3 covers 13 residues. The CDR3 region has the DNA TGCAGTGCTAACAGGGGGCCGGGCACTGAAGCTTTCTTT. It yields the protein CSANRGPGTEAFF.

The J gene is TRBJ1-3, the V gene TRBV10-3; D uncertain. Trimming removed 7 bases from V and 11 bases from J, with 21 bases in between. The CDR3 has 14 residues. Germline-derived CDR1 and CDR2 are ENHRY and SYGVKD. CDR3 loop: CAITRDSRVDPIYF. The CDR3 bases are TGTGCCATCACCCGCGACTCAAGGGTTGATCCCATATATTTT.

In its sample, this clonotype was seen a few times. The gene calls are TRBV7-2 and TRBJ1-1; tentatively, D is TRBD1 (5 bases). Germline CDR1 is SGHTA and CDR2 is FQGNSA. This CDR3 comprises 14 residues. Trimming removed 3 bases at V and 7 bases at J, with 15 bases between. CDR3 loop: CASSFPGGAIEAFF. Here the CDR3 DNA reads TGTGCCAGCAGCTTTCCGGGAGGGGCGATTGAAGCTTTCTTT.

In DNA form, the CDR3 reads TGCGCCAGCAGCCAAGGTTGGTTGAACACTGAAGCTTTCTTT. This translates into CASSQGWLNTEAFF. The chain is built from TRBV4-3 and TRBJ1-1; D unclear. This CDR3 is built from 14 residues. V dropped 1 base and J dropped 0 bases, with 6 bases sitting between them. From germline, CDR1 is LGHNA and CDR2 YSLEER.

This clonotype showed up just a few times. This rearrangement joins TRBV6-6 to TRBJ1-4; D is ambiguous. The CDR3 extends over 15 amino acids. Trimming removed 2 bases at V and 7 bases at J, with 14 bases between. Germline V gene sequence: CDR1 MNHNY, CDR2 SVGAGI (reference sequence). The CDR3 protein is CASSYGVGVGEKLFF. In DNA, the CDR3 is TGTGCCAGCAGTTACGGGGTCGGGGTTGGTGAAAAACTGTTTTTT.

The chain couples TRBV6-5 to TRBJ1-2; D gene uncertain. This CDR3 is 13 amino acids long. Germline V gene data show CDR1 as MNHEY and CDR2 as SVGAGI. The V and J ends lost 2 bases and 7 bases respectively, with 11 bases between them. Here the CDR3 DNA reads TGTGCCAGCAGTTACGGCCCCACAAGTGGCTACACCTTC. The encoded protein is CASSYGPTSGYTF.

This clonotype was picked up a small number of times. The V gene is TRBV18, the J gene TRBJ2-5; a weak D match, TRBD2 (5 bases). V was pared by 3 bases and J by 5 bases, with 13 bases between. This CDR3 has 14 amino acids. Germline-derived CDR1 and CDR2 are KGHSH and LQKENI. The CDR3 protein is CASSPAEVAETQYF. The CDR3 bases are TGTGCCAGCTCACCTGCGGAGGTGGCGGAGACCCAGTACTTC.

This rearrangement joins TRBV5-4 to TRBJ2-1; TRBD1 aligns across 8 bases. V gave up 4 bases and J gave up 6 bases; unmatched junction bases: 6. CDR3 size: 14 residues. Germline V gene lookup returns CDR1 SGHNT and CDR2 YYREEE (reference sequence). CDR3 nucleotides: TGTGCCAGCAGCCCACCGGACAGGGCCAATGAGCAGTTCTTC. This gives the protein CASSPPDRANEQFF. The full variable domain, its missing parts supplied by reference TRBV5-4 and TRBJ2-1, is ETGVTQSPTHLIKTRGQQVTLRCSSQSGHNTVSWYQQALGQGPQFIFQYYREEENGRGNFPPRFSGLQFPNYSSELNVNALELDDSALYLCASSPPDRANEQFFGPGTRLTVL.

The chain uses TRBV11-2 and TRBJ2-1; no reliable D call. The CDR3 consists of 10 residues. Germline CDR1 and CDR2: SGHAT and FQNNGV. V lost 2 bases to trimming and J lost 12 bases, with 5 bases between them. The CDR3 DNA is TGTGCCAGCAGCTTACATGGGCAGTTCTTC. Translation gives CASSLHGQFF. Full variable domain (missing parts from reference TRBV11-2 and TRBJ2-1): EAGVAQSPRYKIIEKRQSVAFWCNPISGHATLYWYQQILGQGPKLLIQFQNNGVVDDSQLPKDRFSAERLKGVDSTLKIQPAKLEDSAVYLCASSLHGQFFGPGTRLTVL.

This clonotype was counted between two and nine times. V and J are TRBV10-3 and TRBJ1-1; 7 bases are a match to TRBD1. Germline lookup yields CDR1 ENHRY and CDR2 SYGVKD. The CDR3 contains 15 residues. Losses at the gene ends were 6 bases for V and 1 base for J; bases not matched to a gene: 8. CDR3 DNA: TGTGCCATCAGCCACCAGGGACAGTCGAACACTGAAGCTTTCTTT. Encoded protein: CAISHQGQSNTEAFF.

The rearrangement joins TRBV20-1 to TRBJ1-5; D perhaps matches TRBD1 (5 bases). Germline V gene sequence: CDR1 DFQATT, CDR2 SNEGSKA (reference sequence). V was cut by 1 base and J by 2 bases, with 12 bases left in between. There are 15 residues in the CDR3. In DNA, the CDR3 is TGCAGTGCTAGAGGTCCGGGGGATGGCAATCAGCCCCAGCATTTT. It codes for CSARGPGDGNQPQHF.

The chain employs TRBV6-2 or TRBV6-3 and TRBJ1-5, with TRBD1 matching over 7 bases. The V and J ends lost 5 bases and 0 bases, in that order; junction bases with no gene match: 10. The CDR3 has 17 residues. CDR1 is MNHEY and CDR2 is SVGEGT in the germline V gene. The CDR3 is CASSRQGQTGSNQPQHF. The CDR3 DNA is TGTGCCAGCAGTAGACAGGGCCAAACGGGTAGCAATCAGCCCCAGCATTTT.